The text below deals with one T cell receptor (beta chain). The data were taken from a study of OX40 agonist ivuxolimab in advanced cancers. Data came from immunoSEQ multiplex PCR; TCRdb stores just in-frame clones and leaves some out. Altogether around 60,000 clones are present, roughly nine tenths being singletons, with the ten largest covering about a sixth. This CDR3 spans 15 amino acids. V gave up 0 bases and J gave up 9 bases; unmatched junction bases: 3. CDR1 SGHRS and CDR2 YFSETQ come from the germline V gene. Here the sequenced sample was CD4+ or CD8+ T cells sorted from blood, taken in a trial of the OX40 agonist ivuxolimab. The J gene is TRBJ2-2, the V gene TRBV5-1, with 12 positions matching TRBD2. The sequence derives from an adult with an advanced solid tumor such as melanoma, head and neck, liver or kidney cancer. The CDR3 DNA reads TGCGCCAGCAGCTTGGAAGGACTAGCGGGAAGGGAGCTGTTTTTT. Translation gives CASSLEGLAGRELFF. The complete variable domain, with remaining parts taken from reference TRBV5-1 and TRBJ2-2, reads KAGVTQTPRYLIKTRGQQVTLSCSPISGHRSVSWYQQTPGQGLQFLFEYFSETQRNKGNFPGRFSGRQFSNSRSEMNVSTLELGDSALYLCASSLEGLAGRELFFGEGSRLTVL.